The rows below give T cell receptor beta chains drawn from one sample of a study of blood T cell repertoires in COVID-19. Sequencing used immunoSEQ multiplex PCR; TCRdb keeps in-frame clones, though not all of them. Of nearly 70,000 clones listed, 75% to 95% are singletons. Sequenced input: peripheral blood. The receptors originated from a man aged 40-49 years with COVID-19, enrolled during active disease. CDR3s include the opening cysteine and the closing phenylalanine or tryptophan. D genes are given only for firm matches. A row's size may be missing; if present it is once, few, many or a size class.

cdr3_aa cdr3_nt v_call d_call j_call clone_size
CASSKEQVQFF TGTGCCAGCAGCAAAGAACAGGTCCAGTTCTTC TRBV21-1 - TRBJ2-1 -
CASSRSTWRGDVGNIQYF TGTGCCAGCAGCCGTTCCACTTGGCGGGGGGATGTAGGAAACATTCAGTACTTC TRBV7-2 TRBD2 TRBJ2-4 -
CASSPGVYSNQPQHF TGTGCCAGCAGTCCTGGAGTCTATAGCAATCAGCCCCAGCATTTT TRBV27 - TRBJ1-5 -
CASTAGATYEQYF TGTGCCAGCACGGCGGGGGCAACCTACGAGCAGTACTTC TRBV28 - TRBJ2-7 -
CASSTQGREGNEQFF TGTGCCAGCAGCACACAGGGCCGGGAGGGCAATGAGCAGTTCTTC TRBV5-6 TRBD2 TRBJ2-1 -
CASSASSGGADTQYF TGTGCCAGCAGCGCCTCTAGCGGGGGGGCAGATACGCAGTATTTT TRBV13 TRBD2 TRBJ2-3 few
CASRQVSYEQYF TGTGCCAGCAGGCAGGTTTCCTACGAGCAGTACTTC TRBV2 - TRBJ2-7 -
CASSLRDAVLTF TGTGCCAGCAGCCTGCGCGATGCCGTCCTGACTTTC TRBV5-4 - TRBJ2-6 -
CASSLAPVMNTEAFF TGCGCCAGCAGCTTGGCTCCCGTTATGAACACTGAAGCTTTCTTT TRBV5-1 - TRBJ1-1 -
CASTTLGDTEAFF TGTGCCAGCACTACTTTAGGGGACACTGAAGCTTTCTTT TRBV28 - TRBJ1-1 -
CASSLDPGYEAGELFF TGTGCCAGCAGCTTAGATCCAGGGTATGAGGCCGGGGAGCTGTTTTTT TRBV11-2 - TRBJ2-2 -
CASSLDGGSSGNTIYF TGCGCCAGCAGCTTGGATGGGGGGAGTTCTGGAAACACCATATATTTT TRBV5-1 - TRBJ1-3 -
CASTSASGPHGYTF TGTGCCAGCACCTCTGCGAGCGGGCCCCATGGCTACACCTTC TRBV14 - TRBJ1-2 -
CASSSTGAYNEKLFF TGCGCCAGCAGCTCCACAGGGGCCTACAATGAAAAACTGTTTTTT TRBV5-1 TRBD1 TRBJ1-4 -
CASSLTGRGETQYF TGTGCCAGCAGTTTGACAGGGAGAGGGGAGACCCAGTACTTC TRBV2 TRBD1 TRBJ2-5 -
CASSSGTGGYNEQFF TGTGCCAGCAGCTCAGGGACAGGGGGCTACAATGAGCAGTTCTTC TRBV11-2 TRBD1 TRBJ2-1 few